The present T cell receptor (beta chain) was sequenced within a study of T-cell memory formation after mild COVID-19 (dated by TCRdb to about 2021). Background for the entire study: Most TCR sequence clusters were specific to one of the two donors. Longitudinal TCRalpha and TCRbeta repertoire sequencing tracked T-cell clones expanding and contracting after mild COVID-19 in a couple of donors. Two young, previously healthy adult volunteers, one female and one male, were included in the cohort. The investigation overall reported the following: Clones that contracted from day 15 to 85 showed balanced CD4/CD8 phenotypes, whereas a second wave of clones that expanded from day 15 to 37 leaned towards CD4+. Some responding clones were detected in pre-infection memory, which suggested that pre-existing cross-reactive memory T cells had joined the SARS-CoV-2 response. Whether the second-wave clones peaking on day 37 were SARS-CoV-2 specific was not confirmed. Contracting CD4+ clones turned up mainly in the CM and EM memory subsets, whereas EMRA was where CD8+ clones were enriched. Only two mild cases were covered by the study, and larger cohorts that include severe cases with pre-infection samples were considered necessary.

Remarks on this clonotype: What antigen it recognizes has not been identified. Base qualities are not at hand, and no much larger clone is one base apart.

Ficoll-Paque density gradient centrifugation was the method used to isolate PBMCs. V is pared back by 4 bases and J by 12 bases, with 14 bases lying between the germline termini. Via the germline V gene, CDR1 is SGHAT and CDR2 FQNNGV. Its CDR3 holds 12 amino acids, cysteine through phenylalanine. The entry retains the CDR3 DNA only, 36 bases that are in frame from base 1. Instrument used: Illumina NovaSeq 6000. TCRalpha and TCRbeta cDNA libraries were constructed by 5'RACE with constant-segment primers, with sample barcodes and unique molecular identifiers being introduced. Trizol reagent was used to extract RNA from every sample. Amplification of the libraries took two PCR steps, and the second step added a second sample barcode plus Illumina TruSeq adapters. Sequencing of libraries was performed on an Illumina NovaSeq with 2 x 150 bp paired-end reads. The published analysis was carried out like this. Reads were demultiplexed and collapsed into UMI-guided consensus sequences with migec v1.2.7. Using mixcr v2.1.11, UMI consensuses were aligned to TRA and TRB V and J templates and then assembled into clonotypes. Expanded or contracted clonotypes were those called significant by both edgeR and NoisET, with noise models trained on biological replicates. edgeR calls used a false discovery rate-adjusted p below 0.01 and a log2 fold-change threshold of 1. PCA with hierarchical clustering of max-normalized trajectories of the 1000 most abundant clonotypes was used as exploratory dynamics analysis. Each responding clone was given a CD4 or CD8 phenotype based on the CD4+ and CD8+ repertoires, which had been sequenced separately. The public reads were reprocessed in TCRdb via fastp at Q25 and MiXCR, keeping in-frame beta chains. Rows are unified per CDR3 protein, each entry keeping the most common DNA and genes. The V and J calls and clone size are TCRdb's, not the authors'. For this sample the table gives approximately 490,000 distinct CDR3 sequences, of which 20% were detected only once. Approximately 12% of the sample is taken by the ten largest.

The V gene is TRBV11-2 and the J gene is TRBJ2-3; the D gene is perhaps TRBD2, from 5 matching bases. This sequence originates from an adult woman who had mild COVID-19 (a few samples of this study predate the infection). The sample titles of this study are shuffled in the database, so cell type and time point are left out; the donor was told from shared clones. Sequenced material: PBMCs or a T cell subset sorted from them (not recorded which). Here the CDR3 is given as CASSSPGESQYF. The nucleotide sequence reads as follows: TGTGCCAGCAGCTCTCCTGGGGAGTCACAGTATTTT.